These T cell receptor beta chains were read from a single sample in a study of identical twins. TCRdb itself ran the 5' RACE reads through MiXCR, one entry per CDR3 protein. The top ten hold approximately 2.1% of the sample, which has around 280,000 distinct CDR3 sequences, around 8.8% seen once. The data also belong to a second study, concerning yellow fever vaccine responses in identical twins.

The sequenced material came from memory (CD45RO+) T cells sorted from blood. The source is a woman under 30 in good health. Both conserved end residues are part of each CDR3. A D gene is named only where the DNA matches it firmly. Size values are once, few and many counts, or a class for expanded clones, and some rows have none.

>TRBJ1-5|TRBV3-1|-|-
TGTGCCAGCAGCCAAGAGTATGGCAATCAGCCCCAGCATTTT
CASSQEYGNQPQHF
>TRBJ2-7|TRBV20-1|TRBD2|few
TGCAGTGCTAGAGATATTGAGACTAGCGGGAGAATCAGGAGCTCCTACGAGCAGTACTTC
CSARDIETSGRIRSSYEQYF
>TRBJ2-5|TRBV20-1|TRBD2|many
TGCAGCCCCCGAGCGGGGATCCAAGAGACCCAGTACTTC
CSPRAGIQETQYF
>TRBJ2-7|TRBV7-2|-|many
TGTGCCAGCAGCTTAACCCTTGAGCAGTACTTC
CASSLTLEQYF
>TRBJ1-1|TRBV6-5|-|-
TGTGCCAGCAGTTACTCGCAGGGGAGGGCTGAAGCTTTCTTT
CASSYSQGRAEAFF
>TRBJ2-6|TRBV5-1|-|many
TGCGCCAGCAGCCCCAGAGTAGATGGGGCCAACGTCCTGACTTTC
CASSPRVDGANVLTF
>TRBJ2-3|TRBV24-1|-|many
TGTGCCACCAGTGATCCCTCACAGGCCTATTCTAGCACAGATACGCAGTATTTT
CATSDPSQAYSSTDTQYF
>TRBJ2-1|TRBV3-1|-|-
TGTGCCAGCAGCCAAGTAGGGGTGGGGCAGTTCTTC
CASSQVGVGQFF
>TRBJ1-4|TRBV28|-|-
TGTGCCAGCAAGGCCCCGGGGGGGGCCGAAAAACTGTTTTTT
CASKAPGGAEKLFF
>TRBJ1-1|TRBV7-8|-|few
TGTGCCAGCAGCCCCAAGCTGAACACTGAAGCTTTCTTT
CASSPKLNTEAFF
>TRBJ2-3|TRBV18|TRBD1|few
TGTGCCAGCTCACCAACAGGGGGAAGCACAGATACGCAGTATTTT
CASSPTGGSTDTQYF
>TRBJ2-2|TRBV3-1|-|-
TGTGCCAGCAGCCGGGTTAGCGGTACCGGGGAGCTGTTTTTT
CASSRVSGTGELFF
>TRBJ1-2|TRBV3-1|-|few
TGTGCCAGCAGCCACGGGGATAACTATGGCTACACCTTC
CASSHGDNYGYTF
>TRBJ2-5|TRBV6-1|TRBD2|few
TGTGCCAGTGGACTAGCGGGAGGGCCGGGTGAGACCCAGTACTTC
CASGLAGGPGETQYF
>TRBJ2-1|TRBV12-3/TRBV12-4|-|many
TGTGCCAGCAGCCCTCCGACAGCATACAATGAGCAGTTCTTC
CASSPPTAYNEQFF
>TRBJ1-2|TRBV13|-|few
TGTGCCAGCAGCTTAAAAGGGGACTTTAATTATGGCTACACCTTC
CASSLKGDFNYGYTF
>TRBJ2-5|TRBV7-7|TRBD2|-
TGTGCCAGCAGCCCCCGACTAGCGGGGGAGCAAGAGACCCAGTACTTC
CASSPRLAGEQETQYF
>TRBJ1-6|TRBV9|TRBD1|few
TGTGCCAGCAGCCCTACAGGGGGGATATATAATTCACCCCTCCACTTT
CASSPTGGIYNSPLHF
>TRBJ2-4|TRBV7-9|-|many
TGTGCCAGCAGCTTATCAGAGCTAGCCAAAAACATTCAGTACTTC
CASSLSELAKNIQYF
>TRBJ2-7|TRBV2|-|many
TGTGCCAGCAGTGAAGAGTACGAGCAGTACTTC
CASSEEYEQYF
>TRBJ2-5|TRBV5-1|-|many
TGCGCCAGCATGGAAAGGCGAGAGACCCAGTACTTC
CASMERRETQYF
>TRBJ2-2|TRBV6-5|TRBD1|-
TGTGCCAGCAGTTACGCGACAGGGAATGGCGGGGAGCTGTTTTTT
CASSYATGNGGELFF
>TRBJ1-1|TRBV7-9|-|-
TGTGCCAGCAGCTACACAGGAGCCACTGAAGCTTTCTTT
CASSYTGATEAFF
>TRBJ2-7|TRBV27|-|few
TGTGCCAGCATGAGGTGGGACTCCTACGAGCAGTACTTC
CASMRWDSYEQYF
>TRBJ2-5|TRBV29-1|-|many
TGCAGCGTTGAAGAACGGCGTCAGTCGCGAGAGACCCAGTACTTC
CSVEERRQSRETQYF
>TRBJ2-3|TRBV5-1|-|many
TGCGCCAGCAGCTTGGGGGCTTTGTCCTCACATGGGGATACGCAGTATTTT
CASSLGALSSHGDTQYF
>TRBJ1-5|TRBV24-1|-|many
TGTGCCACCAGTGCTTCGGGGAATCAGCCCCAGCATTTT
CATSASGNQPQHF
>TRBJ2-2|TRBV11-2|-|few
TGTGCCAGCAGCTTGTTCGGCACGAACACCGGGGAGCTGTTTTTT
CASSLFGTNTGELFF
>TRBJ1-1|TRBV5-1|-|many
TGCGCCAGCAGCTCGCGGGACTCCGGGGAAGCTTTCTTT
CASSSRDSGEAFF